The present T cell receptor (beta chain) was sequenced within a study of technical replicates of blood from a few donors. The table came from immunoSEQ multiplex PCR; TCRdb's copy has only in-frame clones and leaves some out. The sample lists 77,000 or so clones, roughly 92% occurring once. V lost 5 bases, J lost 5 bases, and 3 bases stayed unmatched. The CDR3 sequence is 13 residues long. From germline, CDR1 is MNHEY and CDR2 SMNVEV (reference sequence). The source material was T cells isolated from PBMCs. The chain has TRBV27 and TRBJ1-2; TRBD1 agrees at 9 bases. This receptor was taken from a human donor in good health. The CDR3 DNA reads TGTGCCAGCAGTAAGGACAGGGGTTATGGCTACACCTTC. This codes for CASSKDRGYGYTF.